This TCR beta chain originates from a study of blood T cell repertoires in COVID-19. This CDR3 is 15 amino acids long. V shed 5 bases and J 2 bases; nucleotides not matched to a gene: 5. Germline V lookup: CDR1 SGHVS, CDR2 FQNEAQ. The method was immunoSEQ multiplex PCR; TCRdb's version includes in-frame clones alone and lacks a portion of them. The data show about 130,000 clones, about four fifths seen once. Only a few counts were recorded for this clone. The TCR sequence derives from a woman in her sixties or seventies with acute or convalescent COVID-19. The chain employs TRBV7-8 and TRBJ2-2, with 7 bases aligning to TRBD2. The sample was peripheral blood. In nucleotides, the CDR3 is TGTGCCAGCAGCCGCGGGGGTCTAAACACCGGGGAGCTGTTTTTT. It yields the protein CASSRGGLNTGELFF.